This TCR beta chain was sequenced in a study of CD8 T cells in Susac syndrome. CDR1 is MNHNY, CDR2 SVGAGI, per germline (reference sequence). There are 15 residues in the CDR3. Trimming cost V 6 bases and J 3 bases; bases outside gene matches: 5. This clonotype has a handful of counts. RNA totalling about 0.45 to 1 ug underwent reverse transcription with random hexamers. By means of immunoSEQ multiplex PCR, TCR beta CDR3 spanning 54 Vbeta and 13 Jbeta underwent amplification. MiXCR, run by TCRdb on the immunoSEQ multiplex PCR reads, gives a single entry per CDR3 protein. The sample carries roughly 150,000 distinct CDR3 sequences, 92% recorded once. Sequencing of TCR beta was undertaken in CD8+ and CD4+ T cells derived from blood. Controls were healthy donors (matched for age and sex). Negative magnetic isolation gave CD8+ and CD4+ cells; FACS enriched CD8+ TEMRA.

Sequenced material: CD4+ T cells from PBMCs. This rearrangement joins TRBV6-6 to TRBJ2-7; TRBD2 matches 13 bases. The sequence derives from a human donor in good health. The CDR3 DNA follows: TGTGCCAGCAGCCCCGGGACTAGCGGGAACTACGAGCAGTACTTC. Translating gives CASSPGTSGNYEQYF.